Sequencing of this T cell receptor beta chain was carried out in a study of vaccination effects on CD4 cells after COVID-19. Study-wide context: Vaccine administered to participants consisted of two doses of either BNT162b2 or mRNA-1273. General observations from the study: The study enrolled few convalescent patients and sampled no early post-infection timepoints. At late timepoints after vaccination, vaccine- and infection-induced clones shrank markedly.

Libraries were prepared by immunoSEQ multiplex PCR; TCRdb keeps only in-frame clonotypes and omits some of them. The sample contains fewer than 55,000 clones, more than 75% of which appear only once. The length of the CDR3 is 16 residues. J was trimmed by 4 bases and V by 0 bases; bases with no gene match: 7. CDR1 and CDR2 from the germline V gene are SGHRS and YFSETQ. Notes on this clone: What it binds is not known.

Within the ViraFEST assay, antigen-specific CD4+ T cells underwent expansion with viral peptide pools prior to sequencing. Culturing for roughly 9 days preceded CD4+ T cell isolation. Negative nucleocapsid antibody tests before and after vaccination confirmed no previous SARS-CoV-2 infection. IL-2 at about 9.7 IU/ml and peptides at around 10 ug/ml were added to cultured PBMC, approximately 2.2 million per well. The source of this sequence is a human donor who received a COVID-19 vaccine. Source: CD4+ T cells from PBMCs cultured with HCoV-OC43 spike peptides, taken before COVID-19 vaccination. Subset noted: HCoV-OC43 spike overlapping peptide pool stimulation. This sequence joins TRBV5-1 and TRBJ1-3, with 7 bases identical to TRBD1. CDR3 coding DNA: TGCGCCAGCAGCTTGGTTCCGACAGGGCCCGGAAACACCATATATTTT. Translated, it gives CASSLVPTGPGNTIYF. Filled out from reference TRBV5-1 and TRBJ1-3, the complete variable domain reads KAGVTQTPRYLIKTRGQQVTLSCSPISGHRSVSWYQQTPGQGLQFLFEYFSETQRNKGNFPGRFSGRQFSNSRSEMNVSTLELGDSALYLCASSLVPTGPGNTIYFGEGSWLTVV.